The 22 T cell receptor beta chains in this list originate from one sample, sequenced in a study of blood T cell repertoires in COVID-19. Libraries were prepared by immunoSEQ multiplex PCR; TCRdb keeps only in-frame clonotypes and omits some of them. The data hold around 250,000 clones, with about 90% observed a single time. The sequencing sample was made of peripheral blood. Receptors were obtained from a man between 60 and 70 years old with acute or convalescent COVID-19.

This clone was picked up a small number of times. The rearrangement joins TRBV5-1 to TRBJ2-2, with 15 bases identical to TRBD2. Germline-derived CDR1 and CDR2 are SGHRS and YFSETQ. V lost 3 bases and J lost 6; bases outside the gene matches: 12. This CDR3 has 19 amino acids. The CDR3 sequence: CASSSTGLAGGQRSGELFF. The CDR3 nucleotides read TGCGCCAGCAGCTCAACAGGACTAGCGGGAGGGCAGAGATCCGGGGAGCTGTTTTTT.

This clone was picked up one time. The rearrangement joins TRBV18 to TRBJ1-4; tentatively, D is TRBD1 (6 bases). The V end was cut by 2 bases, the J end by 4 bases, with 11 bases between. The length of the CDR3 is 15 residues. Germline V gene lookup returns CDR1 KGHSH and CDR2 LQKENI. CDR3 sequence reads: CASSPTIQGNEKLFF. CDR3 DNA: TGTGCCAGCTCACCAACAATACAGGGTAATGAAAAACTGTTTTTT.

The gene calls are TRBV20-1 and TRBJ2-7; TRBD1 matches 11 bases. Losses at the gene ends were 3 bases for V and 2 bases for J; bases not matched to a gene: 6. Germline CDR1 is DFQATT and CDR2 is SNEGSKA (reference sequence). The CDR3 is 15 amino acids. In DNA form, the CDR3 reads TGCAGTGCTAGTCCAGCGGGACAGGGGGCCTACGAGCAGTACTTC. Translation: CSASPAGQGAYEQYF.

The table lists this clone with a count of one. This chain connects TRBV18 to TRBJ2-7, with 8 nucleotides matching TRBD1. CDR3 length equals 16 residues. The germline CDR1 and CDR2 sequences are KGHSH and LQKENI. V dropped 3 bases and J dropped 3; count of bases not matched to a gene: 10. CDR3 amino acids: CASSPQSGTGNYEQYF. As DNA, the CDR3 is TGTGCCAGCTCACCCCAATCCGGGACAGGCAACTACGAGCAGTACTTC.

The V and J genes are TRBV4-3 and TRBJ1-5; D call uncertain. Germline lookup yields CDR1 LGHNA and CDR2 YSLEER. Trimming shortened V by 4 bases and J by 0 bases, and 7 bases separated the two germline ends. The CDR3 is made up of 14 amino acids. The CDR3, as DNA: TGCGCCAGCAGCCGAGATTATAGCAATCAGCCCCAGCATTTT. Encoded protein: CASSRDYSNQPQHF.

Ten or more counts support this clone. The chain combines TRBV28 with TRBJ2-2; TRBD1 might be the D (5 bases). There are 15 residues in the CDR3. Trimming removed 6 bases at V and 4 bases at J, with 15 bases between. Germline-derived CDR1 and CDR2 are MDHEN and SYDVKM. This chain's CDR3 is CASRKPLQGTGELFF. DNA of the CDR3: TGTGCCAGCAGAAAGCCCCTCCAGGGCACCGGGGAGCTGTTTTTT.

V and J are TRBV10-3 and TRBJ2-7; 11 nucleotides align to TRBD1. The germline V gene has CDR1 ENHRY and CDR2 SYGVKD. The J segment lost 2 bases and the V segment lost 6 bases, leaving 12 bases of the junction unmatched. The CDR3 extends over 17 amino acids. CDR3 DNA sequence: TGTGCCATCAGAGGACAGGGGGCGCCTGGCGGGCCCTACGAGCAGTACTTC. This gives the protein CAIRGQGAPGGPYEQYF.

The rearrangement uses TRBV21-1 and TRBJ2-2; the table's D gene call, TRBD1, was not cross checked with the DNA. TRBV21-1 represents a pseudogene. The CDR3 is made up of 18 amino acids. The CDR3 sequence is CASSARIEQGADTGELFF. In nucleotides, the CDR3 is TGTGCCAGCAGCGCCCGAATCGAACAGGGGGCTGACACCGGGGAGCTGTTTTTT.

The chain carries TRBV7-9 and TRBJ2-7; the match to TRBD1 covers 9 bases. With 5 bases clipped from V and 4 bases from J, the junction kept 9 bases outside the gene matches. Germline V gives CDR1 SEHNR, CDR2 FQNEAQ (reference sequence). CDR3 length: 15 amino acids. CDR3 residues: CASSPGQGRTYEQYF. The CDR3, as DNA: TGTGCCAGCAGCCCCGGACAGGGGAGGACTTACGAGCAGTACTTC.

The gene calls are TRBV28 and TRBJ1-2, with 10 bases that match TRBD1. V was clipped by 4 bases and J by 8 bases; unmatched bases: 10. Germline V lookup: CDR1 MDHEN, CDR2 SYDVKM. The CDR3 extends over 15 amino acids. The DNA for the CDR3 is TGTGCCAGCAGTTCAACCGGGACAGGGGACCGCGGCTACACCTTC. Its protein product is CASSSTGTGDRGYTF.

The chain employs TRBV10-3 and TRBJ1-2; 7 positions match TRBD1. This CDR3 spans 14 amino acids. CDR1 ENHRY and CDR2 SYGVKD come from the germline V gene. The J segment lost 8 bases and the V segment lost 0 bases, leaving 6 bases of the junction unmatched. DNA of the CDR3: TGTGCCATCAGTGAGTCGTCGAACAGGGGCGGCTACACCTTC. It specifies CAISESSNRGGYTF.

The DNA of the CDR3 is TGTGCCAGCAGTTGGGACGGGGCGGGGGCCGTCGATGGCTACACCTTC. The encoded protein is CASSWDGAGAVDGYTF. The chain combines TRBV5-5 with TRBJ1-2; tentative D call: TRBD1 (6 bases). Trimming took 5 bases from V and 6 from J, leaving 23 bases between them. From germline, CDR1 is SGHKS and CDR2 YYEKEE (reference sequence). This CDR3 region has 16 residues.

V is TRBV7-3 and J is TRBJ2-3; 12 nucleotides match TRBD2. V trimming: 4 bases; J trimming: 5 bases; junction bases outside the gene matches: 19. The CDR3 runs 20 residues. From germline, CDR1 is SGHTA and CDR2 FQGTGA. CDR3 residues: CASSSVYGLAGILRRDTQYF. CDR3 DNA sequence: TGTGCCAGCAGCTCGGTATACGGACTAGCGGGAATCCTGCGGAGAGATACGCAGTATTTT. Full variable domain (rest looked up from reference TRBV7-3 and TRBJ2-3): GAGVSQTPSNKVTEKGKYVELRCDPISGHTALYWYRQSLGQGPEFLIYFQGTGAADDSGLPNDRFFAVRPEGSVSTLKIQRTERGDSAVYLCASSSVYGLAGILRRDTQYFGPGTRLTVL.

Turning to this clone: At the DNA level, this CDR3 is encoded by other sequences in the same sample as well. V gene TRBV6-6 combines with J gene TRBJ2-1; D is unresolved. Trimming pared 5 bases from V and 4 bases from J, leaving 9 bases between. The CDR3 covers 13 residues. The germline gives CDR1 MNHNY, CDR2 SVGAGI (reference sequence). CDR3 residues: CASSRGQYNEQFF. For the CDR3, the DNA is TGTGCCAGCAGTCGCGGTCAATACAATGAGCAGTTCTTC.

The chain couples TRBV9 to TRBJ2-3; TRBD2 might be the D (7 bases). Trimming pared 3 bases from V and 3 bases from J, leaving 23 bases between. Germline CDR1 SGDLS, CDR2 YYNGEE. CDR3 size: 18 residues. The CDR3 DNA sequence: TGTGCCAGCAGCGGATCTTCGGGGGCGGGAGTGAAGACAGATACGCAGTATTTT. Translated: CASSGSSGAGVKTDTQYF.

V is TRBV6-1 and J is TRBJ1-5; D is uncertain. The germline CDR1 and CDR2 sequences are MNHNS and SASEGT. This CDR3 spans 16 amino acids. V dropped 3 bases and J dropped 6 bases, with 18 bases sitting between them. The CDR3 loop is CASSDNWRAGGQPQHF. CDR3 coding DNA: TGTGCCAGCAGTGATAATTGGCGGGCAGGCGGTCAGCCCCAGCATTTT.

The chain recombines TRBV25-1 with TRBJ1-1; 7 nucleotides agree with TRBD1. V was pared by 3 bases and J by 3 bases, with 10 bases of the junction left unmatched. The germline V gene encodes CDR1 MGHDK and CDR2 SYGVNS. The CDR3 length is 16 residues. The CDR3 sequence: CASSDPPTGEDTEAFF. The CDR3 DNA reads TGTGCCAGCAGTGACCCCCCCACAGGGGAGGACACTGAAGCTTTCTTT.

The chain uses TRBV11-3 and TRBJ2-1, with 7 bases matching TRBD2. Losses at the gene ends were 3 bases for V and 3 bases for J; bases not matched to a gene: 11. The CDR3 contains 17 residues. From germline, CDR1 is SGHNT and CDR2 YENEEA. The CDR3 region has the DNA TGTGCCAGCAGCTTTTTCCTCGGCGCTAGCGGCTACAATGAGCAGTTCTTC. Its translation is CASSFFLGASGYNEQFF.

This clone was seen a single time. The chain joins TRBV28 to TRBJ2-7, with 7 nucleotides matching TRBD1. Germline CDR1 reads MDHEN; CDR2 reads SYDVKM. The ends lost 6 bases at V and 5 bases at J; junction bases unmatched: 7. This CDR3 contains 13 residues. The CDR3 coding sequence is TGTGCCAGCAGAGGGGGCAGTCCCCACGAGCAGTACTTC. This gives the protein CASRGGSPHEQYF.

J is TRBJ1-3 and V is TRBV5-1; D might be TRBD1 (6 bases). The CDR3 covers 17 residues. Germline V gene sequence: CDR1 SGHRS, CDR2 YFSETQ. With 4 bases removed from V and 0 bases from J, the gap between germline ends came to 17 bases. The CDR3 loop is CASSQNPMTGSGNTIYF. The CDR3 bases are TGCGCCAGCAGCCAGAACCCCATGACAGGCTCTGGAAACACCATATATTTT.

V usage is TRBV10-3 and J usage is TRBJ2-1; TRBD2 matches 8 bases. This CDR3 is 14 amino acids long. Trimming at V came to 11 bases and at J to 5 bases, leaving 11 bases not matched to a gene. Germline CDR1 and CDR2: ENHRY and SYGVKD. In DNA form, the CDR3 reads TGTGCCGCTAAAGCGGGAGTTTTCGACAATGAGCAGTTCTTC. Translating gives CAAKAGVFDNEQFF.

This chain joins TRBV7-9 and TRBJ2-2; D perhaps matches TRBD1 (6 bases). The germline V and J ends were trimmed by 4 bases and 4 bases, with 16 bases remaining between them. The CDR3 extends over 16 amino acids. In germline, CDR1 is SEHNR, CDR2 FQNEAQ (reference sequence). CDR3 in DNA: TGTGCCAGCAGCTCATACCGGACAGAAATCACCGGGGAGCTGTTTTTT. It yields the protein CASSSYRTEITGELFF.